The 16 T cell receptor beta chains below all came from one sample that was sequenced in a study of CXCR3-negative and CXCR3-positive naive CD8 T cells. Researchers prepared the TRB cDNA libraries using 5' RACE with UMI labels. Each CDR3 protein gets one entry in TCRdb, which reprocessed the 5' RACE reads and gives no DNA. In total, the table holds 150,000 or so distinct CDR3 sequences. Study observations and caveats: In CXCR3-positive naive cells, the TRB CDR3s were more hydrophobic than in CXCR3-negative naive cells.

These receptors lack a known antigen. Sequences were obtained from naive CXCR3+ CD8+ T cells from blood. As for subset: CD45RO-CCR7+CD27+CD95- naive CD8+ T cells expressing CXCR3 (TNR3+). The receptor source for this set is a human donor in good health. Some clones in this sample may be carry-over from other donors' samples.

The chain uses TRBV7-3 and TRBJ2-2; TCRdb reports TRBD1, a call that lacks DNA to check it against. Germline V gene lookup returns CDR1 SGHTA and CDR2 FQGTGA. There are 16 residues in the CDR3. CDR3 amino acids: CASSRTRTGDTGELFF.

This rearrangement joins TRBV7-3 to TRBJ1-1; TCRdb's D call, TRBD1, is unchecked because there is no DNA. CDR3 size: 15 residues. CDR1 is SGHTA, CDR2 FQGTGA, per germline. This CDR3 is CASSMWDTVNTEAFF.

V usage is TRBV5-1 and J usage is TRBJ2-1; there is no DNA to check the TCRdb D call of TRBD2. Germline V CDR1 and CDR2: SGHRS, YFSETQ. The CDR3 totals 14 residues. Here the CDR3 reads CASSLSGGPNEQFF.

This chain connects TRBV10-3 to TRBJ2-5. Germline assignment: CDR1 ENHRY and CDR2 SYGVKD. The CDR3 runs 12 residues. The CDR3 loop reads CASSDGLGTQYF.

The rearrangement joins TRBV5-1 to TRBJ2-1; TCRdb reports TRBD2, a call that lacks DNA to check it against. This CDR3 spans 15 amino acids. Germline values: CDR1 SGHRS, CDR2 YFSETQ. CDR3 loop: CASSPGVESHYEQFF.

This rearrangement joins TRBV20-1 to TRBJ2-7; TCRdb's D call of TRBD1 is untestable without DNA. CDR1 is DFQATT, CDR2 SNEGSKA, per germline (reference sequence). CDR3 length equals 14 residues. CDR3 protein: CSARGGGASYEQYF.

The CDR3 loop is CASSFPGTASDGYTF. J is TRBJ1-2 and V is TRBV7-8; TCRdb outputs TRBD1, but without DNA this stays unchecked. Germline V gives CDR1 SGHVS, CDR2 FQNEAQ. The CDR3 covers 15 residues.

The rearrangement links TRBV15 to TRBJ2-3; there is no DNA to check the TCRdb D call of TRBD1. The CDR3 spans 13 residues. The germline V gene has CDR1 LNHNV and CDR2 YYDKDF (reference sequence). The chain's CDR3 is CATTGTATGTQYF.

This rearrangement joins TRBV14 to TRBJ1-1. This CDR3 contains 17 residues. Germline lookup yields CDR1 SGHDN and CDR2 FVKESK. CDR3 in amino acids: CASSQEFVGHRNTEAFF.

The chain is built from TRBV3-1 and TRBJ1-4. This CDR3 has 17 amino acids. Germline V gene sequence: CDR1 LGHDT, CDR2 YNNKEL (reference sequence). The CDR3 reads CASSQLIARTTNEKLFF. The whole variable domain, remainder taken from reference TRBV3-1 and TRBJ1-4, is DTAVSQTPKYLVTQMGNDKSIKCEQNLGHDTMYWYKQDSKKFLKIMFSYNNKELIINETVPNRFSPKSPDKAHLNLHINSLELGDSAVYFCASSQLIARTTNEKLFFGSGTQLSVL.

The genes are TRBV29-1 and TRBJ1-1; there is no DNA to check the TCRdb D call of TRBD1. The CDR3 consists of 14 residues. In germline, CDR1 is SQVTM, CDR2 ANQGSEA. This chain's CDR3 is CSVDNGTGYTEAFF.

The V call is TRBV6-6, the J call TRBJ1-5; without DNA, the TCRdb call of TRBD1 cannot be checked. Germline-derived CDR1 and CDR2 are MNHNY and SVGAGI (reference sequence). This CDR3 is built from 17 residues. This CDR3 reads CASTSGTGRFSNQPQHF.

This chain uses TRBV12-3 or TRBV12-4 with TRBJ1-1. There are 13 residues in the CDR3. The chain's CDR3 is CASTRGGGLEAFF.

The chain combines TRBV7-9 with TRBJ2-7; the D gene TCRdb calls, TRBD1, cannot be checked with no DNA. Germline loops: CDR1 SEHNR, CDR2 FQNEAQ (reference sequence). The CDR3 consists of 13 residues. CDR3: CASSRQGAYEQYF.

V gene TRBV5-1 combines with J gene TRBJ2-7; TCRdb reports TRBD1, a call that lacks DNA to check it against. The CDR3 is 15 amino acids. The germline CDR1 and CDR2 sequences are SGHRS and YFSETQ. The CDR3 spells CASSLGAGLAYEQYF.

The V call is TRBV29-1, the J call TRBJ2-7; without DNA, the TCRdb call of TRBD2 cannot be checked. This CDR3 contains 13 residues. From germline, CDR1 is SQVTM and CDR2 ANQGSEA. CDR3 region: CSVEGVEGDEQYF.